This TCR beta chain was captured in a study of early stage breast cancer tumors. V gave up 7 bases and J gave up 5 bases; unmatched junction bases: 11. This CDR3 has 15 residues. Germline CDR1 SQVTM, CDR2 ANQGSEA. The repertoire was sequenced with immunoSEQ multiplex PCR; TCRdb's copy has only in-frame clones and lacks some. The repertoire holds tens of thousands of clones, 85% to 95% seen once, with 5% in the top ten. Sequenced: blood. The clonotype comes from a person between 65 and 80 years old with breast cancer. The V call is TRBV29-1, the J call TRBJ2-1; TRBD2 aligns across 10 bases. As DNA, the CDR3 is TGCAGCGCCCGAGAATCTAGCGGGGGTAACAATGAGCAGTTCTTC. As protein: CSARESSGGNNEQFF.